The 16 T cell receptor beta chains below were found in one sample sequenced in a study of blood T cell repertoires in COVID-19. The data were produced by immunoSEQ multiplex PCR, yet TCRdb's version contains in-frame clones alone and is incomplete. The table has just under 150,000 clones, roughly 84% seen once; the top ten hold about 2.6%. Sequenced material: peripheral blood. The origin of the receptors is a human donor with acute or convalescent COVID-19. The donor label of this sample is uncertain.

The V call is TRBV3-1 (or the pseudogene TRBV3-2), the J call TRBJ2-1, with TRBD2 identical over 7 bases. The V gene end was trimmed by 0 bases and the J gene end by 4 bases; junction bases not matched to a gene: 6. Germline-derived CDR1 and CDR2 are LGHDT and YNNKEL (reference sequence). The CDR3 has 16 amino acids. CDR3 region: CASSQDQSGAYNEQFF. The DNA for the CDR3 is TGTGCCAGCAGCCAAGATCAGAGCGGGGCGTACAATGAGCAGTTCTTC.

The sample holds one count of this clone. The rearrangement links TRBV28 to TRBJ1-5; 8 nucleotides line up with TRBD1. The CDR3 sequence is 17 residues long. J lost 0 bases, V lost 5 bases, and 9 bases had no gene match. CDR1 and CDR2 from the germline V gene are MDHEN and SYDVKM. The CDR3 nucleotides read TGTGCCAGCAGTCGGACAGGGCAGTGGGGTAGCAATCAGCCCCAGCATTTT. It encodes CASSRTGQWGSNQPQHF.

This chain uses TRBV4-2 with TRBJ1-4; unclear D gene. Germline V gene lookup returns CDR1 LGHNA and CDR2 YNFKEQ. This CDR3 is built from 15 residues. Trimming shortened V by 0 bases and J by 3 bases, and 8 bases separated the two germline ends. In DNA form, the CDR3 reads TGTGCCAGCAGCCAAGATGGGCCGCCTAATGAAAAACTGTTTTTT. As protein: CASSQDGPPNEKLFF.

The chain couples TRBV29-1 to TRBJ1-2, with 8 nucleotides matching TRBD1. Trimming at V came to 7 bases and at J to 5 bases, leaving 6 bases not matched to a gene. CDR1 SQVTM and CDR2 ANQGSEA come from the germline V gene. This CDR3 is built from 12 residues. The CDR3 loop is CSASTGEYGYTF. The DNA for the CDR3 is TGCAGCGCCTCGACAGGGGAATATGGCTACACCTTC.

The V call is TRBV28, the J call TRBJ2-3; 9 nucleotides match TRBD2. Trimming took 4 bases from V and 4 from J; bases not matched to a gene: 15. The CDR3 contains 18 residues. From germline, CDR1 is MDHEN and CDR2 SYDVKM. CDR3 bases: TGTGCCAGCAGTTCCCCAGCAAACGGCGGGGGGGCAGCAGATACGCAGTATTTT. It translates to CASSSPANGGGAADTQYF.

The sample holds a few counts of this clone. The V call is TRBV2, the J call TRBJ1-1; maybe TRBD1 (6 bases). This CDR3 has 13 amino acids. The germline V gene has CDR1 SNHLY and CDR2 FYNNEI. With 9 bases removed from V and 6 bases from J, the gap between germline ends came to 17 bases. The CDR3 protein is CAREKDSLAEAFF. The CDR3 region has the DNA TGTGCCAGAGAGAAGGACAGCCTGGCTGAAGCTTTCTTT.

The chain has TRBV19 and TRBJ1-2; a weak D match, TRBD1 (6 bases). This CDR3 comprises 13 residues. The germline V and J ends were trimmed by 4 bases and 6 bases, with 12 bases remaining between them. The germline V gene encodes CDR1 LNHDA and CDR2 SQIVND (reference sequence). The CDR3 spells CASSTQEGDGYTF. DNA for the CDR3: TGTGCCAGTAGTACCCAAGAGGGGGATGGCTACACCTTC.

The J gene is TRBJ2-1, the V gene TRBV4-3; 9 positions match TRBD1. With 5 bases clipped from V and 4 bases from J, the junction kept 6 bases outside the gene matches. Germline V gene data show CDR1 as LGHNA and CDR2 as YSLEER. The CDR3 is made up of 15 amino acids. CDR3 amino acids: CASSWDREEYNEQFF. CDR3 sequence (DNA): TGCGCCAGCAGCTGGGACAGGGAAGAATACAATGAGCAGTTCTTC.

This clone was seen once. The chain recombines TRBV4-2 with TRBJ2-1, with 7 bases fitting TRBD2. This CDR3 has 15 residues. V trimming: 0 bases; J trimming: 6 bases; junction bases outside the gene matches: 5. CDR1 is LGHNA and CDR2 is YNFKEQ in the germline V gene. The CDR3 loop reads CASSQEWSGVNEQFF. CDR3 nucleotide sequence: TGTGCCAGCAGCCAAGAGTGGAGCGGGGTCAATGAGCAGTTCTTC.

The CDR3, as DNA: TGTGCCAGCAGCCCACGACAGGGAACTGAAGCTTTCTTT. It specifies CASSPRQGTEAFF. The rearrangement joins TRBV7-3 to TRBJ1-1; the match to TRBD1 covers 7 bases. CDR1 is SGHTA and CDR2 is FQGTGA in the germline V gene. This CDR3 has 13 amino acids. After removal of 5 bases from V and 5 bases from J, the junction contained 5 bases not matched to a gene.

This clone is a singleton in its sample. The chain recombines TRBV24-1 with TRBJ1-5; 7 bases align to TRBD1. V dropped 5 bases and J dropped 4; count of bases not matched to a gene: 7. The CDR3 totals 15 residues. CDR1 KGHDR and CDR2 SFDVKD come from the germline V gene. The CDR3 coding sequence is TGTGCCACCAGTGCGACAGGGCTGGGTAATCAGCCCCAGCATTTT. Amino acid sequence: CATSATGLGNQPQHF.

The chain combines TRBV29-1 with TRBJ1-2, with TRBD1 matching 9 bases. Germline CDR1 reads SQVTM; CDR2 reads ANQGSEA. V trimming: 1 base; J trimming: 4 bases; junction bases outside the gene matches: 10. The CDR3 consists of 16 residues. The CDR3 spells CSVEAFTGQGIYGYTF. Here the CDR3 DNA reads TGCAGCGTTGAAGCCTTCACGGGACAGGGCATCTATGGCTACACCTTC. Together with reference TRBV29-1 and TRBJ1-2, the CDR3 gives the full variable domain: SAVISQKPSRDICQRGTSLTIQCQVDSQVTMMFWYRQQPGQSLTLIATANQGSEATYESGFVIDKFPISRPNLTFSTLTVSNMSPEDSSIYLCSVEAFTGQGIYGYTFGSGTRLTVV.

The rearrangement joins TRBV15 to TRBJ1-5; TRBD1 aligns across 8 bases. The V gene end was trimmed by 3 bases and the J gene end by 4 bases; junction bases not matched to a gene: 8. This CDR3 spans 16 amino acids. Germline V gene data show CDR1 as LNHNV and CDR2 as YYDKDF (reference sequence). CDR3 residues: CATSRTSGGGNQPQHF. The CDR3, as DNA: TGTGCCACCAGCAGGACATCAGGGGGCGGGAATCAGCCCCAGCATTTT.

This clone appeared a few times. This chain joins TRBV7-2 and TRBJ1-3; the D gene is possibly TRBD1 (6 bases). The V end was cut by 1 base, the J end by 3 bases, with 13 bases between. Germline CDR1 SGHTA, CDR2 FQGNSA. This CDR3 has 16 residues. CDR3 DNA sequence: TGTGCCAGCAGCTTAGTTGGGGGGGCGCTTGGAAACACCATATATTTT. Translated: CASSLVGGALGNTIYF.

CDR3 loop: CASRATGMGGYTF. The CDR3 nucleotides read TGTGCCAGCAGAGCCACAGGGATGGGTGGCTACACCTTC. This chain uses TRBV6-5 with TRBJ1-2, with D tentatively TRBD1 (6 bases). The CDR3 is 13 amino acids. Germline V gene data show CDR1 as MNHEY and CDR2 as SVGAGI. The ends were cut back, 6 bases at V and 7 bases at J, with 15 bases in the middle.

This sequence joins TRBV28 and TRBJ1-5, with a possible D match to TRBD1 (5 bases). The V gene's germline CDR1 is MDHEN and CDR2 SYDVKM. CDR3 length: 14 residues. Trimming cost V 3 bases and J 2 bases, with 8 bases left between them. The CDR3 reads CASSFVRGNQPQHF. DNA of the CDR3: TGTGCCAGCAGTTTCGTCAGGGGCAATCAGCCCCAGCATTTT.